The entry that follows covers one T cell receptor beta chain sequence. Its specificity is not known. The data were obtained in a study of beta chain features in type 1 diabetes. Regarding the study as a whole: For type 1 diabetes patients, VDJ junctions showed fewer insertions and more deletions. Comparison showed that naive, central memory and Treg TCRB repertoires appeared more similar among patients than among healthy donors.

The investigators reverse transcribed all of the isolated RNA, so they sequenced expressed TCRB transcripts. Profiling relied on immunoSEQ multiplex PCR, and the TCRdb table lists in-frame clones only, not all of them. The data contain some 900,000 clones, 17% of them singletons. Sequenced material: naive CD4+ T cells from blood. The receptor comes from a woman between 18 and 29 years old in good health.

The CDR3 sequence: CASSRVSGASYNEKLFF. Here the CDR3 DNA reads TGTGCCAGCAGTCGGGTATCGGGGGCAAGCTATAATGAAAAACTGTTTTTT. The gene calls are TRBV27 and TRBJ1-4, with a possible D match to TRBD1 (6 bases). Trimming removed 5 bases at V and 4 bases at J, with 20 bases between. The CDR3 totals 17 residues. Looked up from germline, CDR1 is MNHEY and CDR2 is SMNVEV (reference sequence).